The 12 T cell receptor beta chains in this list originate from one sample, sequenced in a study of blood T cells in healthy people across ages. The second PCR ran about 6 to 11 cycles with a sample-barcoded 5' primer and J-beta primers. TCRdb re-derived calls from the 5' RACE reads in MiXCR, one entry per CDR3 protein. The sample holds 700,000 to 850,000 distinct CDR3 sequences, 40% to 65% seen once. Specimen: blood. The receptor set was obtained from an elderly man in good health.

This clonotype has a count of ten or more. For the CDR3, the DNA is TGTGCCAGCAGCCCCACCACAGATACGCAGTATTTT. Translation: CASSPTTDTQYF. The gene calls are TRBV9 and TRBJ2-3; D unclear. The CDR3 spans 12 residues. V was clipped by 4 bases and J by 2 bases, with 5 bases between them. CDR1 is SGDLS, CDR2 YYNGEE, per germline.

The CDR3 region has the DNA TGCAGCGCAGGAAAAAATAATTCACCCCTCCACTTT. It encodes CSAGKNNSPLHF. The chain combines TRBV29-1 with TRBJ1-6; unclear D gene. Germline-derived CDR1 and CDR2 are SQVTM and ANQGSEA. This CDR3 is built from 12 residues. The V end lost 7 bases, the J end lost 5 bases, and 9 bases lay between the germline ends.

This chain joins TRBV11-2 and TRBJ2-3; 11 bases are a match to TRBD2. This CDR3 contains 18 residues. CDR1 SGHAT and CDR2 FQNNGV come from the germline V gene. After removal of 1 base from V and 0 bases from J, the junction contained 6 bases not matched to a gene. CDR3 amino acids: CASSLVGWTSGSTDTQYF. CDR3 DNA: TGTGCCAGCAGCTTAGTTGGGTGGACTAGCGGGAGCACAGATACGCAGTATTTT.

The CDR3 coding sequence is TGTGCCAGCAGCCAAGGGCCACAGAATGAAAAACTGTTTTTT. Amino acids: CASSQGPQNEKLFF. The chain combines TRBV3-1 with TRBJ1-4; no reliable D call. There are 14 residues in the CDR3. The germline V gene has CDR1 LGHDT and CDR2 YNNKEL (reference sequence). Trimming removed 1 base from V and 5 bases from J, with 8 bases in between.

The V call is TRBV4-3, the J call TRBJ2-7, with a tentative D call TRBD2 (5 bases). The germline gives CDR1 LGHNA, CDR2 YSLEER. This CDR3 comprises 15 residues. The V end lost 0 bases, the J end lost 5 bases, and 14 bases lay between the germline ends. CDR3 residues: CASSQDGSGIDEQYF. The CDR3 DNA reads as TGCGCCAGCAGCCAAGACGGGTCGGGGATTGACGAGCAGTACTTC.

The rearrangement uses TRBV7-8 and TRBJ2-2; no definite D call. Germline assignment: CDR1 SGHVS and CDR2 FQNEAQ. The germline V and J ends were trimmed by 5 bases and 2 bases, with 6 bases remaining between them. This CDR3 region has 13 residues. CDR3 in amino acids: CASSQRNTGELFF. The CDR3 DNA follows: TGTGCCAGCAGCCAGAGAAACACCGGGGAGCTGTTTTTT.

The V call is TRBV25-1, the J call TRBJ2-1; D is uncertain. Germline CDR1 is MGHDK and CDR2 is SYGVNS. This CDR3 contains 12 residues. V shed 4 bases and J shed 8 bases, with 9 bases lying between them. This chain's CDR3 is CASSGSQDEQFF. The DNA of the CDR3 is TGTGCCAGCAGTGGCTCTCAGGATGAGCAGTTCTTC.

This clonotype has just one count. The chain joins TRBV3-1 to TRBJ2-2; a possible D gene is TRBD2 (7 bases). V gave up 3 bases and J gave up 4 bases, with 18 bases separating them. The CDR3 loop spans 17 amino acids. CDR1 and CDR2 (germline): LGHDT, YNNKEL (reference sequence). CDR3 protein: CASSHRDKGGVTGELFF. In DNA form, the CDR3 reads TGTGCCAGCAGCCACCGGGATAAAGGGGGGGTCACCGGGGAGCTGTTTTTT.

V gene TRBV7-9 combines with J gene TRBJ2-5; the D gene could be TRBD1 or TRBD2 (5 bases each). The CDR3 loop spans 14 amino acids. Germline V gives CDR1 SEHNR, CDR2 FQNEAQ (reference sequence). V was trimmed by 5 bases and J by 5 bases, leaving 15 bases between them. The CDR3 reads CASSRSGSWETQYF. DNA for the CDR3: TGTGCCAGCAGCCGCTCAGGGAGTTGGGAGACCCAGTACTTC.

This chain uses TRBV12-3 or TRBV12-4 with TRBJ1-2, with a tentative D call TRBD1 (6 bases). The CDR3 runs to 15 residues. Trimming took 3 bases from V and 4 from J, leaving 15 bases between them. The CDR3 loop is CASSLTGQGIYGYTF. CDR3 nucleotide sequence: TGTGCCAGCAGTTTGACAGGCCAAGGTATCTATGGCTACACCTTC.

The rearrangement links TRBV3-1 to TRBJ1-5; possible D gene TRBD1, 5 bases. The CDR3 is 15 amino acids. Trimming took off 5 bases at V and 1 base at J, with 12 bases between the two ends. Looked up from germline, CDR1 is LGHDT and CDR2 is YNNKEL (reference sequence). CDR3 residues: CASSDGGVSNQPQHF. The CDR3 region has the DNA TGTGCCAGCAGCGATGGAGGGGTGAGCAATCAGCCCCAGCATTTT.

CDR3 DNA sequence: TGCGCCAGCAGCTTGGCTATGTCTCGCCAGGGGACTAATGAAAAACTGTTTTTT. It encodes CASSLAMSRQGTNEKLFF. The chain is built from TRBV5-1 and TRBJ1-4; possibly TRBD1 for D (6 bases). The CDR3 contains 18 residues. Looked up from germline, CDR1 is SGHRS and CDR2 is YFSETQ. The ends were cut back, 0 bases at V and 2 bases at J, with 17 bases in the middle.